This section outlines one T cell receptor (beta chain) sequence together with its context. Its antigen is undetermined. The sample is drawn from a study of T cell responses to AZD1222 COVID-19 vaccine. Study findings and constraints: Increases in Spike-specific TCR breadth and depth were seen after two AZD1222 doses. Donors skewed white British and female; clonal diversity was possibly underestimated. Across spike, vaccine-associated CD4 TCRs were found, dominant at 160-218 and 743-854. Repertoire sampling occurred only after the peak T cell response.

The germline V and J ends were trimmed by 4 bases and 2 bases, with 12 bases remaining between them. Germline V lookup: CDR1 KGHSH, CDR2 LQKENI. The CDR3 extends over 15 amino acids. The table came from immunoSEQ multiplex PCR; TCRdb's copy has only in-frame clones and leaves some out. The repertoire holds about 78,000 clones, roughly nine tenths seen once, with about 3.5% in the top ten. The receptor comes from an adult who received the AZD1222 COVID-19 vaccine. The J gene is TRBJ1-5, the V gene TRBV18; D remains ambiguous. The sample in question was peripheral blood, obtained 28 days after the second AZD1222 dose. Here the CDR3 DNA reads TGTGCCAGCTCACAACTGAAGGGTGGCAATCAGCCCCAGCATTTT. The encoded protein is CASSQLKGGNQPQHF.